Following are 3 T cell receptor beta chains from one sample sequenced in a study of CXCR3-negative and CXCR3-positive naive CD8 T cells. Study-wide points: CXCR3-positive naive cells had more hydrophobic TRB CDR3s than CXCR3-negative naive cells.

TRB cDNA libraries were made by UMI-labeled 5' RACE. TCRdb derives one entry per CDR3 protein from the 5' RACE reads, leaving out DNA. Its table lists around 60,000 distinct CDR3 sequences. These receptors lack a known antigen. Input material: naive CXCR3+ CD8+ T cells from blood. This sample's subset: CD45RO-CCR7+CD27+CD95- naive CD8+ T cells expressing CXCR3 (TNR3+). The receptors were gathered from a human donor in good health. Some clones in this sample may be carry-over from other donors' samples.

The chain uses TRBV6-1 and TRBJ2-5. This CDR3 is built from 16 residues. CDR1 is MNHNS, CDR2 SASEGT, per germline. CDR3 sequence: CASSDGSGYFSETQYF.

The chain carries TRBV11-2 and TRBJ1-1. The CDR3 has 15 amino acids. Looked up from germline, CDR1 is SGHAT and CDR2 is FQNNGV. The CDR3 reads CASSFGVTMNTEAFF.

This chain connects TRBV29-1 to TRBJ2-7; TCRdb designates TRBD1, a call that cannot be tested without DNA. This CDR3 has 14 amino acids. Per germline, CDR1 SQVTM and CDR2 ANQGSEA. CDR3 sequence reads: CSVTPPGQGTEQCF.